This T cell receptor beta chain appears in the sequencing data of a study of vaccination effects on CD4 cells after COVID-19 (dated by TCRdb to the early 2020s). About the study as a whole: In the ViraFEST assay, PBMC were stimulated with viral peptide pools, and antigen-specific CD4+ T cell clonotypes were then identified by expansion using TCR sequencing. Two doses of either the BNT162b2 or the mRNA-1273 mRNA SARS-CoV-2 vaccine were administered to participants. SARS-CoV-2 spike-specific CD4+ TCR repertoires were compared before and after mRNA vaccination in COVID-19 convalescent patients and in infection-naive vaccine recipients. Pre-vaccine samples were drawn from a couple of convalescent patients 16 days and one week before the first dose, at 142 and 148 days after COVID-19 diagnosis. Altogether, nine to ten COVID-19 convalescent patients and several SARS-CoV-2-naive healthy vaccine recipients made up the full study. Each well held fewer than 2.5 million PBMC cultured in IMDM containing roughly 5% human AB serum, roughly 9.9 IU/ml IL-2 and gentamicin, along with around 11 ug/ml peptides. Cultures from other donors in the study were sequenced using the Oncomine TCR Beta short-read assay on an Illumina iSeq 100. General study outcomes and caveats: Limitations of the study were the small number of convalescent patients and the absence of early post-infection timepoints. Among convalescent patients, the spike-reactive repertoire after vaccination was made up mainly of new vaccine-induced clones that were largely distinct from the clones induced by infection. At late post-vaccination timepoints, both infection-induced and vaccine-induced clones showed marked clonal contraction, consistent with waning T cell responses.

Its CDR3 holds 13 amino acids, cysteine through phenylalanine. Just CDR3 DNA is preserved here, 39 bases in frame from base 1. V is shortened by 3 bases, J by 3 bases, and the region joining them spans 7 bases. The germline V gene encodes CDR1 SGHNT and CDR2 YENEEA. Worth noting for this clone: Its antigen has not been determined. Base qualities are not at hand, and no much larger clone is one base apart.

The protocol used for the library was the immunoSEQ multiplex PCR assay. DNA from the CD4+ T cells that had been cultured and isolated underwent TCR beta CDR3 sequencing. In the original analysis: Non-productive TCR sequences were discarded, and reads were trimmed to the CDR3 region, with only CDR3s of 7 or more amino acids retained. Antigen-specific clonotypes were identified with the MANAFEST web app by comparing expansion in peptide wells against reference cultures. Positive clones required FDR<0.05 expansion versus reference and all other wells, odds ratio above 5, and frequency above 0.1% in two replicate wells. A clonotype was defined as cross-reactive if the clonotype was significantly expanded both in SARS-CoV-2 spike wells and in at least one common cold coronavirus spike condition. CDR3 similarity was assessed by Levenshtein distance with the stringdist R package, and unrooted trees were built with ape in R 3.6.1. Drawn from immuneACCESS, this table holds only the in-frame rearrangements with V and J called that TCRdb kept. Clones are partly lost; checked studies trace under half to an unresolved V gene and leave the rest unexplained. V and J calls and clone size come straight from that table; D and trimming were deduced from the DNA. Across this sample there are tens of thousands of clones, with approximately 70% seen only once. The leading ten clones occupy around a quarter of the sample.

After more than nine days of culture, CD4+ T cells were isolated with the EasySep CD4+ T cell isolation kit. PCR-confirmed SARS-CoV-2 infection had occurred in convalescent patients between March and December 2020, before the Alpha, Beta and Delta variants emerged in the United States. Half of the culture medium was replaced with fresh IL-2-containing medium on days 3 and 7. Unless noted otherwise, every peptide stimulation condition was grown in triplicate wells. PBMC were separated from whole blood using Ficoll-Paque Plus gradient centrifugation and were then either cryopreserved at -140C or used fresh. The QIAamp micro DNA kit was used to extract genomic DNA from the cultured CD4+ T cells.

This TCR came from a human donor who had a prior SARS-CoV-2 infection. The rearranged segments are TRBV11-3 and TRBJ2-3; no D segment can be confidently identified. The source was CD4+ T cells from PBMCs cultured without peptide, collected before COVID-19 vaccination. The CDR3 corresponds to CASSFVRTDTQYF. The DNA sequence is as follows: TGTGCCAGCAGCTTTGTACGGACAGATACGCAGTATTTT.